Sequencing of this TCR beta chain was carried out in a study of T cells after yellow fever vaccination. Study-wide results and caveats: Contaminants from the bulk population, in the form of abundant clonotypes, could be found in FACS-sorted repertoires.

V lost 11 bases and J 10 bases, leaving 24 bases between the germline ends. Germline V CDR1 and CDR2: LNHDA, SQIVND (reference sequence). This CDR3 is 14 amino acids long. MiXCR, run by TCRdb on the 5' RACE reads, gives a single entry per CDR3 protein. Among 500,000 to 650,000 distinct CDR3 sequences, roughly 17% were seen once, and the ten largest hold around 16%. There are a few counts of this clonotype. The target antigen is unknown. The clonotype originates from a man younger than 35 who received the YFV17D yellow fever vaccine. The rearrangement links TRBV19 to TRBJ2-1; D is ambiguous. This sample comprised PBMCs, obtained about 5 days after the first yellow fever vaccination. CDR3 loop: CAPYIIELIREQFF. The CDR3 nucleotides are TGTGCCCCATATATAATTGAACTGATTCGAGAGCAGTTCTTC. Drawing the rest from reference TRBV19 and TRBJ2-1, the complete variable domain is DGGITQSPKYLFRKEGQNVTLSCEQNLNHDAMYWYRQDPGQGLRLIYYSQIVNDFQKGDIAEGYSVSREKKESFPLTVTSAQKNPTAFYLCAPYIIELIREQFFGPGTRLTVL.